The rows below give T cell receptor beta chains drawn from one sample of a study of blood T cell repertoires in COVID-19. Some clones are missing from TCRdb's copy, which holds only in-frame ones; the method was immunoSEQ multiplex PCR. The sample has 92,000 or so clones; around 88% are singletons. Sequencing was performed on peripheral blood. These receptors were obtained from a man aged 55 to 70 with acute or convalescent COVID-19. CDR3s include the opening cysteine and the closing phenylalanine or tryptophan. Fields, in order: CDR3 length, V gene, J gene, CDR3 protein.

len: 16
v_gene: TRBV24-1
j_gene: TRBJ2-2
CDR3aa: CATSQGLAGRTGELFF

len: 14
v_gene: TRBV10-2
j_gene: TRBJ2-7
CDR3aa: CASSELAGNSEQYF

len: 13
v_gene: TRBV11-2
j_gene: TRBJ2-5
CDR3aa: CASSFGGQETQYF

len: 15
v_gene: TRBV5-1
j_gene: TRBJ2-3
CDR3aa: CASSLRGLATDTQYF

len: 15
v_gene: TRBV3-1/TRBV3-2
j_gene: TRBJ2-1
CDR3aa: CASSRPGQFYNEQFF

len: 16
v_gene: TRBV6-5
j_gene: TRBJ2-2
CDR3aa: CASSYLFSANTGELFF

len: 14
v_gene: TRBV5-1
j_gene: TRBJ2-3
CDR3aa: CASSMDQGASTQYF

len: 15
v_gene: TRBV9
j_gene: TRBJ1-3
CDR3aa: CASSATSGAGNTIYF

len: 15
v_gene: TRBV5-1
j_gene: TRBJ2-7
CDR3aa: CASSGGAGYSYEQYF

len: 20
v_gene: TRBV18
j_gene: TRBJ1-4
CDR3aa: CASSLGTLTGSKTTNEKLFF

len: 14
v_gene: TRBV9
j_gene: TRBJ1-5
CDR3aa: CASSSGGGSQPQHF

len: 12
v_gene: TRBV5-1
j_gene: TRBJ2-3
CDR3aa: CASTAGPDTQYF

len: 14
v_gene: TRBV3-1/TRBV3-2
j_gene: TRBJ2-7
CDR3aa: CASSQRRTSYEQYF

len: 19
v_gene: TRBV13
j_gene: TRBJ2-6
CDR3aa: CASSLGGPGHLSGANVLTF

len: 16
v_gene: TRBV6-5
j_gene: TRBJ2-1
CDR3aa: CASSYSVQEFNNEQFF

len: 18
v_gene: TRBV9
j_gene: TRBJ2-2
CDR3aa: CASSVDLAGPANTGELFF

len: 15
v_gene: TRBV5-1
j_gene: TRBJ2-1
CDR3aa: CASSSTGDSYNEQFF

len: 12
v_gene: TRBV24-1
j_gene: TRBJ2-1
CDR3aa: CATSDYSNEQFF

len: 15
v_gene: TRBV9
j_gene: TRBJ2-2
CDR3aa: CASSPGQVYTGELFF

len: 14
v_gene: TRBV7-8
j_gene: TRBJ2-5
CDR3aa: CASSPGDTRETQYF

len: 17
v_gene: TRBV24-1
j_gene: TRBJ2-2
CDR3aa: CATSDLRTDRNTGELFF

len: 17
v_gene: TRBV7-8
j_gene: TRBJ2-2
CDR3aa: CASSLADGTGGYGELFF

len: 15
v_gene: TRBV19
j_gene: TRBJ1-4
CDR3aa: CASTKNQGGVEKLFF

len: 14
v_gene: TRBV19
j_gene: TRBJ1-4
CDR3aa: CASSETGDNEKLFF

len: 20
v_gene: TRBV5-1
j_gene: TRBJ1-3
CDR3aa: CASSLVPVNTGARSGNTIYF

len: 13
v_gene: TRBV29-1
j_gene: TRBJ2-3
CDR3aa: CSVSGESTDTQYF

len: 17
v_gene: TRBV2
j_gene: TRBJ1-2
CDR3aa: CASNPTLARDRSYGYTF

len: 14
v_gene: TRBV14
j_gene: TRBJ1-2
CDR3aa: CASSQAGFVYGYTF

len: 13
v_gene: TRBV14
j_gene: TRBJ2-7
CDR3aa: CASSTGASYEQYF

len: 13
v_gene: TRBV10-3
j_gene: TRBJ2-6
CDR3aa: CAISDPRANVLTF

len: 13
v_gene: TRBV29-1
j_gene: TRBJ1-4
CDR3aa: CSVRFATNEKLFF

len: 15
v_gene: TRBV30
j_gene: TRBJ1-1
CDR3aa: CAWSLTGWGSGEAFF

len: 16
v_gene: TRBV2
j_gene: TRBJ2-1
CDR3aa: CASSRDLGTTLKEQFF

len: 19
v_gene: TRBV30
j_gene: TRBJ1-5
CDR3aa: CAWSTSGTGFFSSNQPQHF

len: 13
v_gene: TRBV5-4
j_gene: TRBJ2-5
CDR3aa: CASSWDRQETQYF

len: 17
v_gene: TRBV7-2
j_gene: TRBJ1-5
CDR3aa: CASSLWGGPSSDQPQHF

len: 18
v_gene: TRBV6-6
j_gene: TRBJ2-1
CDR3aa: CASSPRSSGSTTYNEQFF

len: 18
v_gene: TRBV6-1
j_gene: TRBJ2-7
CDR3aa: CASSEALFNVGGLYEQYF